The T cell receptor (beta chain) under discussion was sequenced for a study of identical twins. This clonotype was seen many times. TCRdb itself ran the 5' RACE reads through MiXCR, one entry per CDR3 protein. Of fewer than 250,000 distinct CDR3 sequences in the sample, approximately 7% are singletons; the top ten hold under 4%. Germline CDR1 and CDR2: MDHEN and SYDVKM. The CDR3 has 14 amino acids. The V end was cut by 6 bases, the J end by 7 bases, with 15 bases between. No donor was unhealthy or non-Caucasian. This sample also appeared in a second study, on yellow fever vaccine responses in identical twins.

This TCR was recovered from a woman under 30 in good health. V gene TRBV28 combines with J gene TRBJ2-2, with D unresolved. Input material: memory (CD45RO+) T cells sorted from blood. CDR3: CASRTTDLFGELFF. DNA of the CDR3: TGTGCCAGCAGGACGACCGATCTATTCGGGGAGCTGTTTTTT.